The source of this T cell receptor (beta chain) is a study of blood T cell repertoires in COVID-19. Study overall: Collection of acute and convalescent COVID-19 samples took place in the United States, Italy and Spain. Sources were T cells, B-cell-depleted T cells, or PBMCs; the material itself was cDNA or gDNA.

Per the authors' pipeline: Amplification from reference gene primers served as the basis for estimated nucleated cell counts. The assay was immunoSEQ multiplex PCR, and TCRdb's table has in-frame clones only and misses some. V, J and clone size derive from that table, while D and trimming were established from the DNA sequence. The sample has around 20,000 clones; about 88% are singletons. In its sample, this clone was seen once. The source is a human donor in a cohort sampled during active COVID-19. Sequenced sample: peripheral blood.

CDR3 bases: TGTGCCAGCGGGGGCGGGAGCTCCTACAATGAGCAGTTCTTC. Its translation is CASGGGSSYNEQFF. The V and J genes are TRBV7-9 and TRBJ2-1; possible D gene TRBD2, 7 bases. There are 14 residues in the CDR3. V lost 8 bases, J lost 0 bases, and 11 bases lay in between. Looked up from germline, CDR1 is SEHNR and CDR2 is FQNEAQ (reference sequence).